Listed here are 23 T cell receptor beta chains from one sample, sequenced in a study of T-cell reconstitution after alpha-beta-depleted transplantation in children. Unique molecular identifiers were incorporated when the TCRbeta library was constructed. TCRdb reprocessed the PCR reads via MiXCR and lists one record per CDR3 protein. The sample contains around 450,000 distinct CDR3 sequences, roughly a tenth of which appear only once. Here the sequenced sample was PBMCs, taken before TCRalphabeta/CD19-depleted stem cell transplant. These receptors were collected from a child between 2 and 9 years old with inherited bone marrow failure, due to receive a stem cell transplant.

The chain is built from TRBV7-2 and TRBJ2-7; 8 bases line up with TRBD2. Per the germline V gene, CDR1 is SGHTA and CDR2 is FQGNSA. The CDR3 extends over 16 amino acids. The ends lost 1 base at V and 1 base at J; junction bases unmatched: 6. The CDR3 here is CASSLVSTSGSYEQYF. CDR3 nucleotide sequence: TGTGCCAGCAGCTTAGTCTCCACTAGCGGATCCTACGAGCAGTACTTC.

The chain uses TRBV7-8 and TRBJ2-5; either TRBD1 or TRBD2 may supply D (7 bases each). The CDR3 contains 17 residues. V shed 1 base and J shed 2 bases, with 17 bases lying between them. Germline CDR1 and CDR2: SGHVS and FQNEAQ. CDR3 amino acids: CASSLGWGGQLQETQYF. The CDR3 DNA follows: TGTGCCAGCAGCTTAGGTTGGGGGGGACAGTTACAAGAGACCCAGTACTTC.

In its sample, this clonotype was seen many times. This chain uses TRBV29-1 with TRBJ2-7; 10 bases fit TRBD2. CDR3 size: 15 residues. Germline CDR1 is SQVTM and CDR2 is ANQGSEA. Unmatched junction bases numbered 10, after V lost 2 bases and J lost 6 bases. As DNA, the CDR3 is TGCAGCGTTGAAATCGCTCTAGCGGGAGTACCCGAGCAGTACTTC. Translated, it gives CSVEIALAGVPEQYF.

This clonotype occurred many times. V gene TRBV10-3 combines with J gene TRBJ2-3; 10 nucleotides agree with TRBD1. Germline lookup yields CDR1 ENHRY and CDR2 SYGVKD. CDR3 length: 15 amino acids. The trim removed 4 bases at V and 3 bases at J, leaving 4 bases unmatched. CDR3 amino acids: CAISVGQGGTDTQYF. Written as DNA, the CDR3 is TGTGCCATCAGTGTCGGACAGGGGGGGACAGATACGCAGTATTTT.

This clonotype was seen repeatedly, ten times or more. The gene calls are TRBV5-1 and TRBJ2-1; D gene unclear. V lost 1 base, J lost 3 bases, and 14 bases lay in between. The CDR3 sequence is 16 residues long. Germline assignment: CDR1 SGHRS and CDR2 YFSETQ. The CDR3 DNA is TGCGCCAGCAGCTTGACCGCCGGAACTCTCTACAATGAGCAGTTCTTC. The encoded protein is CASSLTAGTLYNEQFF.

The chain combines TRBV19 with TRBJ1-1; D is perhaps TRBD1 (6 bases). The V end was cut by 8 bases, the J end by 1 base, with 14 bases between. The CDR3 is 14 residues long. CDR1 is LNHDA and CDR2 is SQIVND in the germline V gene (reference sequence). In nucleotides, the CDR3 is TGTGCCAGTCGACAGGCCTCAGAGAACACTGAAGCTTTCTTT. Its protein product is CASRQASENTEAFF. The full variable domain, completed using reference TRBV19 and TRBJ1-1, is DGGITQSPKYLFRKEGQNVTLSCEQNLNHDAMYWYRQDPGQGLRLIYYSQIVNDFQKGDIAEGYSVSREKKESFPLTVTSAQKNPTAFYLCASRQASENTEAFFGQGTRLTVV.

This clonotype was observed at least ten times. The rearrangement uses TRBV29-1 and TRBJ2-7; maybe TRBD1 (6 bases). Germline V gives CDR1 SQVTM, CDR2 ANQGSEA. V was shortened by 5 bases and J by 1 base, with 9 bases between the two germline ends. The CDR3 totals 12 residues. CDR3 residues: CSVRTDSYEQYF. The CDR3 region has the DNA TGCAGCGTTAGGACAGATTCCTACGAGCAGTACTTC.

This clonotype was found many times. The rearrangement joins TRBV28 to TRBJ2-7, with 10 bases lining up with TRBD2. Germline V gives CDR1 MDHEN, CDR2 SYDVKM. V lost 4 bases to trimming and J lost 0 bases; unmatched junction nucleotides: 3. This CDR3 spans 15 amino acids. CDR3 sequence reads: CASSYSGRYSYEQYF. DNA of the CDR3: TGTGCCAGCAGTTATAGCGGGAGGTACTCCTACGAGCAGTACTTC.

This clonotype showed up many times. The genes are TRBV5-8 and TRBJ2-1; 9 nucleotides match TRBD1. From germline, CDR1 is SGHTS and CDR2 YDEGEE. This CDR3 region has 17 residues. V lost 3 bases to trimming and J lost 4 bases; unmatched junction nucleotides: 11. DNA for the CDR3: TGTGCCAGCAGCTCACCACAGGGGGCGCCGAGGTACAATGAGCAGTTCTTC. Translation gives CASSSPQGAPRYNEQFF.

This clonotype was counted a few times. V usage is TRBV20-1 and J usage is TRBJ1-6, with unresolved D. V lost 0 bases and J 11 bases, leaving 8 bases between the germline ends. The germline V gene has CDR1 DFQATT and CDR2 SNEGSKA (reference sequence). The CDR3 is 12 residues long. Here the CDR3 reads CSAREVGAPLHF. CDR3 DNA: TGCAGTGCTAGAGAGGTGGGAGCACCCCTCCACTTT.

This clonotype has ten or more counts. This chain joins TRBV27 and TRBJ2-3; D remains ambiguous. The length of the CDR3 is 16 residues. The V gene's germline CDR1 is MNHEY and CDR2 SMNVEV (reference sequence). V lost 6 bases to trimming and J lost 1 base, with 17 bases between them. As DNA, the CDR3 is TGTGCCAGCAGGGGAAAACCGTGGTGGGGCACAGATACGCAGTATTTT. Translated: CASRGKPWWGTDTQYF.

The chain combines TRBV5-1 with TRBJ2-7; the D gene is possibly TRBD1 (5 bases). This CDR3 is built from 15 residues. V dropped 3 bases and J dropped 1 base, with 14 bases sitting between them. Germline CDR1 and CDR2: SGHRS and YFSETQ. The CDR3 reads CASSSGNTLSYEQYF. The CDR3, as DNA: TGCGCCAGCAGCTCAGGGAATACTTTATCCTACGAGCAGTACTTC. Filled out from reference TRBV5-1 and TRBJ2-7, the complete variable domain reads KAGVTQTPRYLIKTRGQQVTLSCSPISGHRSVSWYQQTPGQGLQFLFEYFSETQRNKGNFPGRFSGRQFSNSRSEMNVSTLELGDSALYLCASSSGNTLSYEQYFGPGTRLTVT.

This clonotype was seen repeatedly, ten times or more. This chain connects TRBV6-5 to TRBJ1-5, with D perhaps TRBD1 (6 bases). V dropped 0 bases and J dropped 6 bases, with 15 bases sitting between them. The length of the CDR3 is 16 residues. From germline, CDR1 is MNHEY and CDR2 SVGAGI. The CDR3 DNA is TGTGCCAGCAGTTACTCGATAGGGTGGGGGCGTCAGCCCCAGCATTTT. This translates into CASSYSIGWGRQPQHF.

Comment on this clonotype: One end of the junction varies from germline; a read error may be responsible. J is TRBJ2-3 and V is TRBV5-1, with D possibly matching TRBD1 (5 bases). Germline CDR1 SGHRS, CDR2 YFSETQ. CDR3 length equals 15 residues. CDR3 residues: CASSLDRPSTATQYF. The CDR3 coding sequence is TGCGCCAGCAGCTTGGACAGGCCGTCCACAGCTACGCAGTATTTT.

This clonotype was counted many times. The chain uses TRBV7-9 and TRBJ2-2; TRBD1 matches 7 bases. The V segment lost 3 bases and the J segment 2 bases; nucleotides outside the gene matches: 3. CDR1 and CDR2 from the germline V gene are SEHNR and FQNEAQ (reference sequence). The CDR3 contains 15 residues. CDR3 nucleotides: TGTGCCAGCAGCTTCGGACAGGTTAACACCGGGGAGCTGTTTTTT. Protein sequence: CASSFGQVNTGELFF.

The chain joins TRBV15 to TRBJ1-2, with D hard to call. V lost 1 base, J lost 4 bases, and 4 bases lay in between. CDR3 size: 12 residues. Germline CDR1 reads LNHNV; CDR2 reads YYDKDF (reference sequence). CDR3 sequence: CATSRGSYGYTF. CDR3 bases: TGTGCCACCAGCAGAGGCAGCTATGGCTACACCTTC.

The chain has TRBV14 and TRBJ2-5; D is possibly TRBD2 (6 bases). V lost 5 bases, J lost 4 bases, and 32 bases lay in between. This CDR3 is built from 20 residues. Germline loops: CDR1 SGHDN, CDR2 FVKESK. DNA of the CDR3: TGTGCCAGCAGCTTAAAGTCGGCCCTAGGGGAAGCTTTCGGGAGAGAGACCCAGTACTTC. Protein product: CASSLKSALGEAFGRETQYF. The entire variable domain, with the rest obtained from reference TRBV14 and TRBJ2-5, is as follows: EAGVTQFPSHSVIEKGQTVTLRCDPISGHDNLYWYRRVMGKEIKFLLHFVKESKQDESGMPNNRFLAERTGGTYSTLKVQPAELEDSGVYFCASSLKSALGEAFGRETQYFGPGTRLLVL.

CDR3 nucleotide sequence: TGCGCCAGCAGCCAAGATGGAAGAGATTATGCAACTAATGAAAAACTGTTTTTT. Translation: CASSQDGRDYATNEKLFF. The chain uses TRBV4-3 and TRBJ1-4; D is uncertain. V was shortened by 0 bases and J by 0 bases, with 14 bases between the two germline ends. Germline CDR1 LGHNA, CDR2 YSLEER. The CDR3 contains 18 residues.

This clonotype was recorded at least ten times. The rearrangement joins TRBV7-2 to TRBJ1-2; a possible D gene is TRBD1 (5 bases). Trimming stripped 5 bases from V and 5 bases from J, with 15 bases between. CDR1 is SGHTA, CDR2 FQGNSA, per germline. CDR3 size: 14 residues. The CDR3 loop reads CASSPPDSFYGYTF. CDR3 nucleotide sequence: TGTGCCAGCAGCCCTCCCGACAGTTTTTATGGCTACACCTTC. Variable domain in full (rest from reference TRBV7-2 and TRBJ1-2): GAGVSQSPSNKVTEKGKDVELRCDPISGHTALYWYRQSLGQGLEFLIYFQGNSAPDKSGLPSDRFSAERTGGSVSTLTIQRTQQEDSAVYLCASSPPDSFYGYTFGSGTRLTVV.

The chain employs TRBV23-1 and TRBJ1-5, with 9 bases lining up with TRBD1. TRBV23-1 counts as an open reading frame of uncertain function. V lost 10 bases to trimming and J lost 6 bases; unmatched junction nucleotides: 10. The CDR3 contains 14 residues. DNA for the CDR3: TGCGCCAAGAAGCCGGGACAGGGTTGTCAGCCCCAGCATTTT. Translation gives CAKKPGQGCQPQHF.

In the case of this clonotype: A much larger clone lies a single base off, so this may be a read error. The chain combines TRBV19 with TRBJ2-1; either TRBD1 or TRBD2 may supply D (5 bases each). The CDR3 extends over 15 amino acids. Germline V gives CDR1 LNHDA, CDR2 SQIVND (reference sequence). This chain's CDR3 is CASSIAGSSYNERFF. In DNA form, the CDR3 reads TGTGCCAGTAGTATTGCAGGGAGCTCCTACAATGAGCGGTTCTTC.

This clonotype came up many times. The chain employs TRBV19 and TRBJ1-1, with D perhaps TRBD1 (6 bases). Germline V gives CDR1 LNHDA, CDR2 SQIVND (reference sequence). The V gene lost 5 bases and the J gene lost 3 bases, with 10 bases spanning the gap. The CDR3 is 13 residues long. The CDR3 is CASSFGQHTEAFF. CDR3 in DNA: TGTGCCAGTAGTTTCGGACAGCACACTGAAGCTTTCTTT.

This clonotype was recorded at least ten times. V is TRBV7-2 and J is TRBJ2-1, with 10 bases lining up with TRBD2. After removal of 5 bases from V and 6 bases from J, the junction contained 7 bases not matched to a gene. Germline CDR1 and CDR2: SGHTA and FQGNSA. The CDR3 totals 15 residues. CDR3 coding DNA: TGTGCCAGCAGCCCCACTGGACTAGCGGCCAATGAGCAGTTCTTC. The encoded protein is CASSPTGLAANEQFF.